Below are 32 T cell receptor beta chains sequenced from a single sample in a study of T cell responses to AZD1222 COVID-19 vaccine. Sequencing was performed with immunoSEQ multiplex PCR; in TCRdb, only in-frame clones are kept and a portion is missing. This table has 100,000 to 120,000 clones, 85% to 95% appearing once. The starting material was peripheral blood, obtained on day 0 of AZD1222 vaccination. These receptors originate from an adult in good health.

The chain links TRBV10-3 to TRBJ2-3; 9 bases agree with TRBD2. Germline loops: CDR1 ENHRY, CDR2 SYGVKD. The CDR3 loop spans 17 amino acids. V lost 4 bases and J lost 0; bases outside the gene matches: 8. The CDR3, as DNA: TGTGCCATCAGTGGAATAAGCGGGGGGTCTAGCACAGATACGCAGTATTTT. Protein product: CAISGISGGSSTDTQYF.

This chain joins TRBV7-9 and TRBJ2-7; 7 nucleotides agree with TRBD1. There are 14 residues in the CDR3. V shed 5 bases, J shed 6 bases, and the junction held 10 bases outside the gene matches. Germline values: CDR1 SEHNR, CDR2 FQNEAQ (reference sequence). CDR3 nucleotides: TGTGCCAGCAGCCTCGACGGACAGGTTTTCGAGCAGTACTTC. This codes for CASSLDGQVFEQYF.

CDR3 DNA sequence: TGTGCCAGCAGCCCCCCCAGTCCCACCTACAATGAGCAGTTCTTC. Its translation: CASSPPSPTYNEQFF. The rearrangement uses TRBV3-1 (or the pseudogene TRBV3-2) and TRBJ2-1, with D uncertain. V was clipped by 4 bases and J by 2 bases, with 12 bases between them. The CDR3 totals 15 residues. CDR1 and CDR2 from the germline V gene are LGHDT and YNNKEL (reference sequence).

This clone was observed a few times. The chain combines TRBV27 with TRBJ1-5; weak D call: TRBD1 (6 bases). The length of the CDR3 is 17 residues. The germline V gene encodes CDR1 MNHEY and CDR2 SMNVEV (reference sequence). V lost 6 bases, J lost 1 base, and 19 bases lay in between. CDR3 sequence (DNA): TGTGCCAGCAGCCCCTGGAGTGGGGGCGGCAGCAATCAGCCCCAGCATTTT. It yields the protein CASSPWSGGGSNQPQHF.

The chain has TRBV24-1 and TRBJ1-5; D not certain. Germline CDR1 is KGHDR and CDR2 is SFDVKD. This CDR3 is built from 13 residues. The V end was cut by 6 bases, the J end by 7 bases, with 12 bases between. CDR3 nucleotides: TGTGCCACCAGTAGAGACTCCGCACAGCCCCAGCATTTT. Its translation is CATSRDSAQPQHF.

This clone was observed once. The chain recombines TRBV5-4 with TRBJ2-1; 9 bases are a match to TRBD2. The germline V gene has CDR1 SGHNT and CDR2 YYREEE (reference sequence). The CDR3 length is 15 residues. J gave up 5 bases and V 4 bases, and 7 bases lay outside the gene matches. The CDR3 sequence is CASSGRTSAHNEQFF. DNA for the CDR3: TGTGCCAGCAGCGGACGGACTAGCGCCCACAATGAGCAGTTCTTC. Complete variable domain (other parts from reference TRBV5-4 and TRBJ2-1): ETGVTQSPTHLIKTRGQQVTLRCSSQSGHNTVSWYQQALGQGPQFIFQYYREEENGRGNFPPRFSGLQFPNYSSELNVNALELDDSALYLCASSGRTSAHNEQFFGPGTRLTVL.

The chain has TRBV6-2 or TRBV6-3 and TRBJ1-4; D is uncertain. Germline V CDR1 and CDR2: MNHEY, SVGEGT. CDR3 length: 18 residues. The germline V and J ends were trimmed by 3 bases and 4 bases, with 21 bases remaining between them. CDR3 amino acids: CASSYGLGDTGYNEKLFF. The CDR3, as DNA: TGTGCCAGCAGTTATGGGCTCGGAGATACCGGGTATAATGAAAAACTGTTTTTT.

This clone has just a few counts. V usage is TRBV5-4 and J usage is TRBJ1-6, with D possibly TRBD1 on 5 matching bases. The germline CDR1 and CDR2 sequences are SGHNT and YYREEE (reference sequence). The CDR3 length is 14 residues. V was cut by 0 bases and J by 7 bases, with 8 bases left in between. The CDR3 protein is CASSLVGENSPLHF. CDR3 DNA sequence: TGTGCCAGCAGCTTGGTAGGGGAGAATTCACCCCTCCACTTT.

In DNA, the CDR3 is TGTGCCACCAGTGACGCTCTGACAGGGGGCGATCGGTTCTTC. Amino acids: CATSDALTGGDRFF. This chain joins TRBV24-1 and TRBJ2-1, with 10 bases matching TRBD1. This CDR3 is built from 14 residues. CDR1 KGHDR and CDR2 SFDVKD come from the germline V gene. The trim removed 4 bases at V and 15 bases at J, leaving 11 bases unmatched.

The chain links TRBV25-1 to TRBJ2-5, with 7 bases that match TRBD1. J was trimmed by 2 bases and V by 7 bases; bases with no gene match: 7. The CDR3 has 14 amino acids. Germline lookup yields CDR1 MGHDK and CDR2 SYGVNS. The DNA of the CDR3 is TGTGCCAGCATCGGGACAGCCCGACAAGAGACCCAGTACTTC. Its protein is CASIGTARQETQYF.

The rearrangement joins TRBV30 to TRBJ2-1, with D unclear. V was clipped by 4 bases and J by 6 bases, with 19 bases between them. The V gene's germline CDR1 is GTSNPN and CDR2 SVGIG (reference sequence). There are 15 residues in the CDR3. The CDR3 loop is CAWIWGSFSPNEQFF. For the CDR3, the DNA is TGTGCCTGGATTTGGGGTAGTTTTTCCCCCAATGAGCAGTTCTTC.

The V call is TRBV7-9, the J call TRBJ1-6; D is perhaps TRBD1 (5 bases). The CDR3 loop spans 15 amino acids. Germline CDR1 reads SEHNR; CDR2 reads FQNEAQ (reference sequence). V lost 3 bases and J lost 6, with 12 bases in between. DNA for the CDR3: TGTGCCAGCAGCTTGTATACAGGAGCTAATTCACCCCTCCACTTT. As protein: CASSLYTGANSPLHF.

This sequence joins TRBV7-9 and TRBJ2-2; 7 bases match TRBD2. J was trimmed by 1 base and V by 1 base; bases with no gene match: 3. Germline V gene lookup returns CDR1 SEHNR and CDR2 FQNEAQ (reference sequence). The CDR3 is made up of 16 amino acids. The CDR3 DNA reads as TGTGCCAGCAGCTTAGTTGCGGGGGTGAACACCGGGGAGCTGTTTTTT. Translation: CASSLVAGVNTGELFF.

The V gene is TRBV28, the J gene TRBJ1-2; no reliable D call. The CDR3 is 12 amino acids. Germline V gives CDR1 MDHEN, CDR2 SYDVKM. Trimming took 5 bases from V and 7 from J, leaving 11 bases between them. The CDR3 protein is CASSRAQRGYTF. CDR3 coding DNA: TGTGCCAGCAGTCGAGCACAGCGTGGCTACACCTTC.

The chain uses TRBV27 and TRBJ2-7, with 9 positions matching TRBD2. The germline V gene has CDR1 MNHEY and CDR2 SMNVEV (reference sequence). This CDR3 has 14 residues. V was clipped by 6 bases and J by 7 bases; unmatched bases: 10. CDR3 amino acids: CASRGQRGVWEQYF. Written as DNA, the CDR3 is TGTGCCAGCAGGGGGCAGCGGGGGGTATGGGAGCAGTACTTC.

The gene calls are TRBV5-6 and TRBJ1-2; tentative D call: TRBD1 (6 bases). Between the trimmed V and J ends, which lost 9 bases and 5 bases, there was a span of 20 bases. This CDR3 is built from 14 residues. CDR1 is SGHDT and CDR2 is YYEEEE in the germline V gene. CDR3 loop: CATSPGRGLYGYTF. DNA for the CDR3: TGTGCCACCTCCCCCGGCAGGGGCCTATATGGCTACACCTTC.

This clone was recorded a few times. This chain joins TRBV7-9 and TRBJ1-5; D is possibly TRBD1 (5 bases). The CDR3 loop spans 15 amino acids. CDR1 is SEHNR and CDR2 is FQNEAQ in the germline V gene (reference sequence). The ends were cut back, 6 bases at V and 0 bases at J, with 12 bases in the middle. The CDR3 reads CASSPTQDSNQPQHF. CDR3 sequence (DNA): TGTGCCAGCAGTCCCACACAGGATAGCAATCAGCCCCAGCATTTT.

This chain links TRBV2 with TRBJ2-3; 8 bases are shared with TRBD2. After removal of 6 bases from V and 3 bases from J, the junction contained 14 bases not matched to a gene. CDR1 SNHLY and CDR2 FYNNEI come from the germline V gene. This CDR3 is built from 17 residues. This CDR3 reads CASRGGRRGGLTDTQYF. Here the CDR3 DNA reads TGTGCCAGCAGGGGTGGCCGTCGGGGGGGGCTGACAGATACGCAGTATTTT.

The chain is built from TRBV5-6 and TRBJ1-3; D call uncertain. Germline loops: CDR1 SGHDT, CDR2 YYEEEE. The CDR3 is 14 residues long. V lost 1 base and J 7 bases, leaving 12 bases between the germline ends. Here the CDR3 reads CASSLIRFPNTIYF. The CDR3 DNA reads as TGTGCCAGCAGCTTGATTAGGTTTCCCAACACCATATATTTT. The complete variable domain, with remaining parts taken from reference TRBV5-6 and TRBJ1-3, reads DAGVTQSPTHLIKTRGQQVTLRCSPKSGHDTVSWYQQALGQGPQFIFQYYEEEERQRGNFPDRFSGHQFPNYSSELNVNALLLGDSALYLCASSLIRFPNTIYFGEGSWLTVV.

The chain combines TRBV2 with TRBJ2-7; 7 positions match TRBD1. Germline CDR1 SNHLY, CDR2 FYNNEI. The CDR3 runs 12 residues. V gave up 7 bases and J gave up 13 bases; unmatched junction bases: 13. The CDR3 region is CASTGEFDRVYF. CDR3 DNA sequence: TGTGCCAGCACTGGGGAATTCGACAGGGTATACTTC. Full variable domain (outside the CDR3, taken from reference TRBV2 and TRBJ2-7): EPEVTQTPSHQVTQMGQEVILRCVPISNHLYFYWYRQILGQKVEFLVSFYNNEISEKSEIFDDQFSVERPDGSNFTLKIRSTKLEDSAMYFCASTGEFDRVYFGPGTRLTVT.

This chain uses TRBV6-5 with TRBJ2-3; D gene uncertain. V was pared by 6 bases and J by 5 bases, with 9 bases between. CDR1 and CDR2 (germline): MNHEY, SVGAGI. This CDR3 spans 12 amino acids. The CDR3 nucleotides read TGTGCCAGCAGCCCCTCTTTAGATACGCAGTATTTT. It specifies CASSPSLDTQYF.

V is TRBV28 and J is TRBJ1-4, with D possibly TRBD1 on 5 matching bases. V shed 5 bases and J shed 3 bases, with 10 bases lying between them. Germline CDR1 is MDHEN and CDR2 is SYDVKM. The CDR3 consists of 14 residues. CDR3 nucleotides: TGTGCCAGCAGTGGGGCGGGGCCTAATGAAAAACTGTTTTTT. Translating gives CASSGAGPNEKLFF.

This clone was recorded only once. The rearrangement links TRBV9 to TRBJ2-5, with TRBD2 as a possible D gene (5 bases). This CDR3 spans 13 amino acids. The germline gives CDR1 SGDLS, CDR2 YYNGEE. Trimming cost V 1 base and J 7 bases, with 11 bases left between them. The DNA of the CDR3 is TGTGCCAGCAGCGTAAGACTATCTGGGACCCAGTACTTC. Protein product: CASSVRLSGTQYF.

V gene TRBV2 combines with J gene TRBJ1-5; D gene uncertain. V was trimmed by 5 bases and J by 0 bases, leaving 14 bases between them. Germline V lookup: CDR1 SNHLY, CDR2 FYNNEI. This CDR3 region has 16 residues. For the CDR3, the DNA is TGTGCCAGCAGTAGCGGCCGGGCCTATAGCAATCAGCCCCAGCATTTT. This sequence encodes CASSSGRAYSNQPQHF.

This sequence joins TRBV5-1 and TRBJ2-7; D may match TRBD1 or TRBD2 (5 bases each). There are 15 residues in the CDR3. The germline gives CDR1 SGHRS, CDR2 YFSETQ. The V end was cut by 3 bases, the J end by 0 bases, with 13 bases between. The DNA for the CDR3 is TGCGCCAGCAGCTCGGGACCAGGGAGCTCCTACGAGCAGTACTTC. This codes for CASSSGPGSSYEQYF.

The genes are TRBV5-6 and TRBJ2-5; 8 bases fit TRBD1. The CDR3 spans 14 residues. CDR1 SGHDT and CDR2 YYEEEE come from the germline V gene. Trimming cost V 4 bases and J 5 bases; bases outside gene matches: 7. The CDR3 is CASSAKDREETQYF. CDR3 bases: TGTGCCAGCAGCGCTAAGGACAGGGAGGAGACCCAGTACTTC.

The V call is TRBV19, the J call TRBJ1-1; D is unresolved. CDR1 is LNHDA and CDR2 is SQIVND in the germline V gene (reference sequence). The V end lost 5 bases, the J end lost 0 bases, and 7 bases lay between the germline ends. This CDR3 comprises 13 residues. Written as DNA, the CDR3 is TGTGCCAGTAGTTCACACTTGAACACTGAAGCTTTCTTT. This encodes CASSSHLNTEAFF.

The chain carries TRBV28 and TRBJ2-7, with 7 bases matching TRBD1. In germline, CDR1 is MDHEN, CDR2 SYDVKM. Trimming cost V 6 bases and J 0 bases; bases outside gene matches: 8. This CDR3 spans 15 amino acids. The CDR3 nucleotides read TGTGCCAGCAGCCCGGGACAGCGATTCTCCTACGAGCAGTACTTC. Translated: CASSPGQRFSYEQYF. The whole variable domain, filled in from reference TRBV28 and TRBJ2-7, reads DVKVTQSSRYLVKRTGEKVFLECVQDMDHENMFWYRQDPGLGLRLIYFSYDVKMKEKGDIPEGYSVSREKKERFSLILESASTNQTSMYLCASSPGQRFSYEQYFGPGTRLTVT.

The rearrangement links TRBV19 to TRBJ1-3; D ambiguous. Germline V gene sequence: CDR1 LNHDA, CDR2 SQIVND (reference sequence). V gave up 7 bases and J gave up 8 bases, with 12 bases separating them. The CDR3 length is 12 residues. CDR3 residues: CASTALGDTIYF. CDR3 bases: TGTGCCAGTACCGCCCTCGGGGACACCATATATTTT.

The V call is TRBV5-5, the J call TRBJ1-4; TRBD1 agrees at 11 bases. Trimming took 1 base from V and 8 from J; bases not matched to a gene: 13. Germline-derived CDR1 and CDR2 are SGHKS and YYEKEE (reference sequence). The CDR3 is 18 residues long. The CDR3 DNA sequence: TGTGCCAGCAGCTTGTCGGGGGACAGGGGGATCTCGAGCGAAAAACTGTTTTTT. Translation gives CASSLSGDRGISSEKLFF.

This chain links TRBV19 with TRBJ2-2; D not resolved. This CDR3 has 13 amino acids. CDR1 is LNHDA, CDR2 SQIVND, per germline (reference sequence). The V end was cut by 6 bases, the J end by 1 base, with 6 bases between. In DNA form, the CDR3 reads TGTGCCAGTAGCAAACAGAACACCGGGGAGCTGTTTTTT. It encodes CASSKQNTGELFF. The whole variable domain, remainder taken from reference TRBV19 and TRBJ2-2, is DGGITQSPKYLFRKEGQNVTLSCEQNLNHDAMYWYRQDPGQGLRLIYYSQIVNDFQKGDIAEGYSVSREKKESFPLTVTSAQKNPTAFYLCASSKQNTGELFFGEGSRLTVL.

The chain carries TRBV19 and TRBJ1-1; D remains unclear. The CDR3 sequence is 16 residues long. Per the germline V gene, CDR1 is LNHDA and CDR2 is SQIVND (reference sequence). V shed 1 base and J shed 6 bases, with 18 bases lying between them. The CDR3 protein is CASSIGGRTGRPEAFF. Here the CDR3 DNA reads TGTGCCAGTAGTATAGGAGGTCGGACGGGAAGGCCTGAAGCTTTCTTT.